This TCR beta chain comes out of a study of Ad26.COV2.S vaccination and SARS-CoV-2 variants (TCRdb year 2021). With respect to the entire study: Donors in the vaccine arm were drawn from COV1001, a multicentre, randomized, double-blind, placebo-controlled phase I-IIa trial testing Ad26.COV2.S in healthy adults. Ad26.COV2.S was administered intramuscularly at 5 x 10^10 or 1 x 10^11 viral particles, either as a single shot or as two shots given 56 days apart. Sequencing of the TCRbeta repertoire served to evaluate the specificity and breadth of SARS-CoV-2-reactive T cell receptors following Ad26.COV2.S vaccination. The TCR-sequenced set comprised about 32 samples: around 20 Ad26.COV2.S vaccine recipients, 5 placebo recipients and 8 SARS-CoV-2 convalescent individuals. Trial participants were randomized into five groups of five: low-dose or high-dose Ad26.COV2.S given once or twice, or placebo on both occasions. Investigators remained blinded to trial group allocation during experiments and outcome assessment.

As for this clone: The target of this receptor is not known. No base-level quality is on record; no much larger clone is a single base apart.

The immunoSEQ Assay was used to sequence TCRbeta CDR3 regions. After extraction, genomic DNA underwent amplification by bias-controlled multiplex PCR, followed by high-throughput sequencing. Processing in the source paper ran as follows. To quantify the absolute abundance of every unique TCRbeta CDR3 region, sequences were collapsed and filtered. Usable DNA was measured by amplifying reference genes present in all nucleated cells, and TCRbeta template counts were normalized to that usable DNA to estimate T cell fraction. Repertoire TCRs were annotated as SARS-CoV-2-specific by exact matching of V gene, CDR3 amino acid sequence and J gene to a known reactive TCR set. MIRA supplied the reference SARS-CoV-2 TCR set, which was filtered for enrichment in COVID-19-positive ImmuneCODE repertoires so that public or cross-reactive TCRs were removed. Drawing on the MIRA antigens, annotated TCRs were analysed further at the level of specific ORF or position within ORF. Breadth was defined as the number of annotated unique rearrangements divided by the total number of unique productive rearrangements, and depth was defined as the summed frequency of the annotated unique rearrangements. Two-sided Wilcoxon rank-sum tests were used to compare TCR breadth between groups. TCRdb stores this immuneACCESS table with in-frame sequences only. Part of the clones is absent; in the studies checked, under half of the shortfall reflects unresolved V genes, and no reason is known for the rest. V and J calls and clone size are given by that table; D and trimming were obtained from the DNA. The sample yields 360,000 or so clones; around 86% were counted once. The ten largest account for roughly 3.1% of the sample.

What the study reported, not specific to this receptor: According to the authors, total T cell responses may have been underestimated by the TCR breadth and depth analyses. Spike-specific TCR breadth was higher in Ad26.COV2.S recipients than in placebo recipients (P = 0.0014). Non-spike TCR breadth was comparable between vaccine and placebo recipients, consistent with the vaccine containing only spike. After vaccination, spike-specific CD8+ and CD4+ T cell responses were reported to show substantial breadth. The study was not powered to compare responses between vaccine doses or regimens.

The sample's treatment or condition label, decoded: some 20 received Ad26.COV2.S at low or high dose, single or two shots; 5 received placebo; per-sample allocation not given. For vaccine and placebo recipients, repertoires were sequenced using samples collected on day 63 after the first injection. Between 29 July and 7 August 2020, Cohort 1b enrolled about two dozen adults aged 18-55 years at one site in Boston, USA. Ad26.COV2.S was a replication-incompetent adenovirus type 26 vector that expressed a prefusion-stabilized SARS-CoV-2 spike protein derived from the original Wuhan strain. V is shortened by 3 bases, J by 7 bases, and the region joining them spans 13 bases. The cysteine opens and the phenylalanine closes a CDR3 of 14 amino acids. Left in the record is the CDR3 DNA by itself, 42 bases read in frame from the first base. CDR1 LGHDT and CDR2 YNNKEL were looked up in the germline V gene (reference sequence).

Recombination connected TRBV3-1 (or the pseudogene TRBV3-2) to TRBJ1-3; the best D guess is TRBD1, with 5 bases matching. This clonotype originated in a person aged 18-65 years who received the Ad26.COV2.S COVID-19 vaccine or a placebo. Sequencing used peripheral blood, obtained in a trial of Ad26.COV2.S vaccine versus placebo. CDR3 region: CASSHGAERNTIYF. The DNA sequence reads TGTGCCAGCAGCCACGGGGCAGAACGGAACACCATATATTTT.